This T cell receptor (beta chain) was profiled in a study of cytomegalovirus exposure and HLA in healthy donors. The wider study: An earlier analysis found 95 million to 140 million unique TCR beta sequences from about 179 million T cells.

The PCR made use of 60 Vbeta and 13 Jbeta primers. Clones were sequenced by immunoSEQ multiplex PCR, and TCRdb holds only the in-frame ones, with some missing. The data contain about 160,000 clones, approximately 84% of them singletons. V lost 2 bases and J lost 8, with 6 bases in between. The CDR3 covers 12 residues. The germline V gene has CDR1 SGHTA and CDR2 FQGNSA. Study-level results: Previous analysis showed most TCR beta V segments were productive about 90% or about 30% of the time.

As concerns this clone: Its antigen remains unidentified.

The chain is built from TRBV7-2 and TRBJ1-4, with unresolved D. The sample comprised PBMCs. The clonotype was recovered from a male donor in good health and CMV-seropositive. As DNA, the CDR3 is TGTGCCAGCAGCTTACCTAGAGAAAAACTGTTTTTT. It is translated as CASSLPREKLFF.